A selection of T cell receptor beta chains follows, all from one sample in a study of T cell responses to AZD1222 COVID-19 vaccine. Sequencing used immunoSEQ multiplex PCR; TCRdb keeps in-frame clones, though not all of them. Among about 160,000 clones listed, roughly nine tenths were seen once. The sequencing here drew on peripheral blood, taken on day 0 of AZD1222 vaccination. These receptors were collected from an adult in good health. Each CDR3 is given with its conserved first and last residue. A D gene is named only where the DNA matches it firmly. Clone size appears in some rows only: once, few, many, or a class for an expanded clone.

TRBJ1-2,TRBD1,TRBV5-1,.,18,TGCGCCAGCAGCTTGGATGGGACAGGGGATCTAGGAGGCTATGGCTACACCTTC,CASSLDGTGDLGGYGYTF
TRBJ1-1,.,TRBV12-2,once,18,TGTGCAAGTCGCTTAGGGGGGACAGGGAGGAGAGTGAACACTGAAGCTTTCTTT,CASRLGGTGRRVNTEAFF
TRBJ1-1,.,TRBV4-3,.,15,TGCGCCAGCAGCCAAGAGTATCTTTCGAACACTGAAGCTTTCTTT,CASSQEYLSNTEAFF
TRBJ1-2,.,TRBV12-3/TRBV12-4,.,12,TGTGCCAGCAGTTTGCTCCCAGGAGGCTACACCTTC,CASSLLPGGYTF
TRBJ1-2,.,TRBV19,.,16,TGTGCCAGTAGTAAGACGTCGACAGGAGGAAACTATGGCTACACCTTC,CASSKTSTGGNYGYTF
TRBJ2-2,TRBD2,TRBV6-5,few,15,TGTGCCAGCAGTAGTCCGGGACTAAGATCCGGGGAGCTGTTTTTT,CASSSPGLRSGELFF
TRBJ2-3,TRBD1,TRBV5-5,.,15,TGTGCCAGCAGCTTTCAGGGGGCTGACACAGATACGCAGTATTTT,CASSFQGADTDTQYF
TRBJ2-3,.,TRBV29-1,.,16,TGCAGCGTTTCGGACCAAAAGAACCCGAAGACTTATACGCAGTATTTT,CSVSDQKNPKTYTQYF
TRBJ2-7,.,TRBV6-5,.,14,TGTGCCAGCAGGACCGGGACGGTGGGCCACGAGCAGTACTTC,CASRTGTVGHEQYF
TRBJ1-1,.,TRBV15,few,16,TGTGCCACCAGCAGAGGAGGGGGACAAAGGGGCACTGAAGCTTTCTTT,CATSRGGGQRGTEAFF
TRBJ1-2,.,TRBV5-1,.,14,TGCGCCAGCAGCGCCCGGGGCCCCAACTATGGCTACACCTTC,CASSARGPNYGYTF
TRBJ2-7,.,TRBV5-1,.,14,TGCGCCAGCAGCTCCCTGGCGCAGTCCTACGAGCAGTACTTC,CASSSLAQSYEQYF
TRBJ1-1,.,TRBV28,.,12,TGTGCCAGCAGTTCATTGCTCCGACAAGCTTTCTTT,CASSSLLRQAFF
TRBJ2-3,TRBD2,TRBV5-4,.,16,TGTGCCAGCAGCTTGGACACTAGCGGGGTGACAGATACGCAGTATTTT,CASSLDTSGVTDTQYF
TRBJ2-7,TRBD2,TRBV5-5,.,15,TGTGCCAGCAGCTTGGAGCGGGGGGTTCCCTACGAGCAGTACTTC,CASSLERGVPYEQYF
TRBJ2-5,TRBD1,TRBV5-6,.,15,TGTGCCAGCAGCACCGGGACAGGGGCGAGAGAGACCCAGTACTTC,CASSTGTGARETQYF
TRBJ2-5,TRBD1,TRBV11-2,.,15,TGTGCCAGCAGCTCGGGACAGGGGGCTAGAGAGACCCAGTACTTC,CASSSGQGARETQYF
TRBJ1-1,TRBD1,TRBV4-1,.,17,TGCGCCAGCAGCCAAGGGAGGGGCAGGGGGTCGACCACTGAAGCTTTCTTT,CASSQGRGRGSTTEAFF
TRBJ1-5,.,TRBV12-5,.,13,TGTGCTAGTGGTTTCGGGGGTTCCCAGCCCCAGCATTTT,CASGFGGSQPQHF
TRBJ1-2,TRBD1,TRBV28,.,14,TGTGCCAGCAGCCTTGGGACAGGGTGGGATGGCTACACCTTC,CASSLGTGWDGYTF
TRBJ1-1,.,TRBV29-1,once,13,TGCAGCGTTGAGGACAGTATGAACACTGAAGCTTTCTTT,CSVEDSMNTEAFF
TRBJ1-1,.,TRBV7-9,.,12,TGTGCCAGCAGACCGACGAACACTGAAGCTTTCTTT,CASRPTNTEAFF
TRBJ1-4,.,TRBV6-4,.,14,TGTGCCAGCAGTCCGGGGGGGGAATCCACAAAACTGTTTTTT,CASSPGGESTKLFF
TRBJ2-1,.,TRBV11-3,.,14,TGTGCCAGCAGCCCCGGGGGTTTACGGGATGAGCAGTTCTTC,CASSPGGLRDEQFF
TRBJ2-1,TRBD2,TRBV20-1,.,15,TGCAGTGCTAGTGGGACTAGCGGGTGGAGGGTTGAGCAGTTCTTC,CSASGTSGWRVEQFF
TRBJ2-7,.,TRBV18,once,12,TGTGCCAGCTCACCTCGGACCTACGAGCAGTACTTC,CASSPRTYEQYF
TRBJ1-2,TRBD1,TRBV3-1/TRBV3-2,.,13,TGTGCCAGCAGCCTAGACAGGGGTGGAGGCTACACCTTC,CASSLDRGGGYTF
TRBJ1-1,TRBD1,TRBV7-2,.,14,TGTGCCAGCAGCTTGACCAGGGGGAAGACTGAAGCTTTCTTT,CASSLTRGKTEAFF
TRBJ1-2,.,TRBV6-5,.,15,TGTGCCAGCCTGCTGACGGGGGCTGTTGGCTATGGCTACACCTTC,CASLLTGAVGYGYTF
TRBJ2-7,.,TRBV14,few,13,TGTGCCAGCAGCCACTTAGGGACCGCCGGGGTGTACTTC,CASSHLGTAGVYF
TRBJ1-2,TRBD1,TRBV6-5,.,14,TGTGCCAGCGTCCCGGGACAGGGTTGGGAGGGCTACACCTTC,CASVPGQGWEGYTF
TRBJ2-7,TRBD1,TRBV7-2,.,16,TGTGCCAGCAGCCCTCAACCCGGGACAGTTGTCGCGCGGCAGTACTTC,CASSPQPGTVVARQYF
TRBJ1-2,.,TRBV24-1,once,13,TGTGCCACCAGTGGGCCCGGGACCTATGGCTACACCTTC,CATSGPGTYGYTF
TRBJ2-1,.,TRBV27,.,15,TGTGCCAGCAGTTTTTTCGACCCCCGCTCGGGTGAGCAGTTCTTC,CASSFFDPRSGEQFF
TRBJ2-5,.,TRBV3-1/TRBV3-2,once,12,TGTGCCAGCAGCCAAGCCGACGGGACCCAGTACTTC,CASSQADGTQYF
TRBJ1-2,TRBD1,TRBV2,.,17,TGTGCCAGCTCCTTTGGGAAGCAGACAGGGGATTACTATGGCTACACCTTC,CASSFGKQTGDYYGYTF
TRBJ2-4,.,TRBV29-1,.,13,TGCAGCGTTGAGGACGGGGGGACACCCATTCAGTACTTC,CSVEDGGTPIQYF
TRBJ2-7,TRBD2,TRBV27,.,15,TGTGCCAGCAGTTGGGTAGCTAGCGGGGGGTACGAGCAGTACTTC,CASSWVASGGYEQYF
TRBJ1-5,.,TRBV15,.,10,TGTGCCACCAGCAATCAGCCCCAGCATTTT,CATSNQPQHF
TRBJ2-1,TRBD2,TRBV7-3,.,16,TGTGCCAGCAGCTTAACAGGCGGGGGGATAGCCAATGAGCAGTTCTTC,CASSLTGGGIANEQFF